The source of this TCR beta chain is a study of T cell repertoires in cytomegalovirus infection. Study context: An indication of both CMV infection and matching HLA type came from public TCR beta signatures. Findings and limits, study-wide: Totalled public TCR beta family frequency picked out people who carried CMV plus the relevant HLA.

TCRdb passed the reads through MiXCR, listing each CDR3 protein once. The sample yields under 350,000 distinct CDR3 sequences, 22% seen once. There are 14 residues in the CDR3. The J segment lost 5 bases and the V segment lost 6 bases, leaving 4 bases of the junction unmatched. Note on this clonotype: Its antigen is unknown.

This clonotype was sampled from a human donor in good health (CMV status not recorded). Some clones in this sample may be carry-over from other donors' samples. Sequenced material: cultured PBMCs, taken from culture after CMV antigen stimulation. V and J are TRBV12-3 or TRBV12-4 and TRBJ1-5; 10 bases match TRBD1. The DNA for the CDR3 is TGTGCCAGCAGACCGACAGGGGGCGATCAGCCCCAGCATTTT. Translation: CASRPTGGDQPQHF.